This T cell receptor beta chain originates from a study of blood T cell repertoires in COVID-19. The wider study: PBMCs, B-cell-depleted T cells, or T cells provided the cDNA or gDNA that made up the material.

Produced via immunoSEQ multiplex PCR; TCRdb's table is partial and in-frame only. In the table there are about 70,000 clones, roughly 86% of which are singletons. Trimming left V 5 bases short and J 5 bases short, with 12 bases between. Germline CDR1 reads SGHAT; CDR2 reads FQNNGV. The CDR3 extends over 13 amino acids. On this clone itself: Other DNA variants within this sample encode the same CDR3.

The sample taken for sequencing was peripheral blood. The chain links TRBV11-2 to TRBJ1-1; a possible D gene is TRBD1 (6 bases). This clonotype originated in a human donor in a cohort sampled during active COVID-19. The CDR3 DNA is TGTGCCAGCAGCCTCAGGGGACGGACTGAAGCTTTCTTT. Its protein product is CASSLRGRTEAFF. The entire variable domain, with the rest obtained from reference TRBV11-2 and TRBJ1-1, is as follows: EAGVAQSPRYKIIEKRQSVAFWCNPISGHATLYWYQQILGQGPKLLIQFQNNGVVDDSQLPKDRFSAERLKGVDSTLKIQPAKLEDSAVYLCASSLRGRTEAFFGQGTRLTVV.